This is a list of T cell receptor beta chains from one sample in a study of shared clonotypes between healthy human individuals. Libraries were prepared by immunoSEQ multiplex PCR; TCRdb keeps only in-frame clonotypes and omits some of them. Of about 2.4 million clones listed, approximately 90% are singletons. Sequenced sample: naive CD4+ T cells sorted from blood. The source of these receptors is a man aged 18 to 30 in good health. Each CDR3 is given without its conserved first and last residue. Each record gives: J gene, V gene, CDR3 protein.

j_call: TRBJ2-3; v_call: TRBV5-1; cdr3_aa: ASSSFTTDTQY
j_call: TRBJ1-5; v_call: TRBV19; cdr3_aa: ATGHQGPGQPQH
j_call: TRBJ1-1; v_call: TRBV15; cdr3_aa: ATSRETLGVNTEAF
j_call: TRBJ2-1; v_call: TRBV4-1; cdr3_aa: ASSQEGTVYNEQF
j_call: TRBJ2-7; v_call: TRBV5-1; cdr3_aa: ASSLGSDLGRSEQY
j_call: TRBJ2-5; v_call: TRBV5-8; cdr3_aa: ASSTRAHQETQY
j_call: TRBJ2-3; v_call: TRBV2; cdr3_aa: ASSPTMDTQY
j_call: TRBJ1-2; v_call: TRBV10-3; cdr3_aa: AISESQGSGENGYT
j_call: TRBJ2-3; v_call: TRBV7-2; cdr3_aa: ASRLPGADTQY
j_call: TRBJ1-5; v_call: TRBV6-1; cdr3_aa: ASSELQGAGQPQH
j_call: TRBJ2-2; v_call: TRBV5-1; cdr3_aa: ASSSQGTANTGELF
j_call: TRBJ2-1; v_call: TRBV5-6; cdr3_aa: ASSLVDIYNEQF
j_call: TRBJ1-1; v_call: TRBV18; cdr3_aa: ASSLQGFPNTEAF
j_call: TRBJ1-2; v_call: TRBV11-2; cdr3_aa: ASSLDVTDTKGYGYT
j_call: TRBJ2-5; v_call: TRBV7-8; cdr3_aa: ASSSGLAGDQLEETQY
j_call: TRBJ2-3; v_call: TRBV7-6; cdr3_aa: ASSLNSGGDTQY
j_call: TRBJ2-7; v_call: TRBV6-1; cdr3_aa: ASSGDTRIEQY
j_call: TRBJ2-3; v_call: TRBV19; cdr3_aa: ASRDGTGQITDTQY
j_call: TRBJ2-3; v_call: TRBV7-8; cdr3_aa: ASSSSSGSSTDTQY
j_call: TRBJ1-1; v_call: TRBV7-2; cdr3_aa: ASSRSRANTEAF
j_call: TRBJ1-3; v_call: TRBV5-1; cdr3_aa: ASSLYRTTSSGNTIY
j_call: TRBJ1-6; v_call: TRBV7-2; cdr3_aa: ASSLTVNSPLH
j_call: TRBJ2-1; v_call: TRBV11-2; cdr3_aa: ASSLTLSGLADNEQF
j_call: TRBJ2-7; v_call: TRBV5-1; cdr3_aa: ASSFGGWSRAPYEQY